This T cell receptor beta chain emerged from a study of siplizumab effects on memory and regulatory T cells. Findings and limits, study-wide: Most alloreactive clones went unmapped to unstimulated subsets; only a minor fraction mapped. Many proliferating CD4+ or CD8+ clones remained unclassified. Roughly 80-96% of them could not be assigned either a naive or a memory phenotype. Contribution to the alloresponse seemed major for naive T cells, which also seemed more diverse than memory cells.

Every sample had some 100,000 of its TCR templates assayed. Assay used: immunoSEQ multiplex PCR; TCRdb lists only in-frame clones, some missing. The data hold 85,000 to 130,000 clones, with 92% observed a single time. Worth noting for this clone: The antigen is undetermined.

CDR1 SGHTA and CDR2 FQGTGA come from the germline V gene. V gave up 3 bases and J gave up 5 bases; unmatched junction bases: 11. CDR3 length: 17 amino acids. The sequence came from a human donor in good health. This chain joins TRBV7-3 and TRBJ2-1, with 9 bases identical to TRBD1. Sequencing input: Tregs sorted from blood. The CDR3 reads CASSFKPGQGSDNEQFF. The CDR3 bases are TGTGCCAGCAGCTTCAAACCGGGACAGGGTTCCGACAATGAGCAGTTCTTC.